The 7 T cell receptor beta chains below come from one sample, sequenced in a study of T cell repertoires in cytomegalovirus infection. TCRdb ran MiXCR on the reads and lists one entry per CDR3 protein. The sample lists roughly 280,000 distinct CDR3 sequences, roughly an eighth occurring once. The sequenced material came from PBMCs. All receptors derive from a human donor in good health (CMV status not recorded). Some clones in this sample may be carry-over from other donors' samples.

The CDR3 loop is CASRDRGRGGTEAFF. The DNA for the CDR3 is TGTGCCAGTAGGGACAGGGGGCGAGGCGGTACTGAAGCTTTCTTT. This rearrangement joins TRBV19 to TRBJ1-1; the match to TRBD1 covers 11 bases. Trimming at V came to 6 bases and at J to 5 bases, leaving 8 bases not matched to a gene. Germline V gene data show CDR1 as LNHDA and CDR2 as SQIVND (reference sequence). The CDR3 is made up of 15 amino acids.

This clonotype has just a few counts. The chain combines TRBV29-1 with TRBJ1-4; D uncertain. V was cut by 5 bases and J by 8 bases, with 12 bases left in between. Germline CDR1 reads SQVTM; CDR2 reads ANQGSEA. This CDR3 spans 12 amino acids. The CDR3 DNA follows: TGCAGCGTTCTAAAGGATGGGGAAAAACTGTTTTTT. Protein sequence: CSVLKDGEKLFF.

This clonotype was seen more than once but under ten times. The J gene is TRBJ1-5, the V gene TRBV4-2; a possible D gene is TRBD1 (6 bases). Per the germline V gene, CDR1 is LGHNA and CDR2 is YNFKEQ. The CDR3 runs 16 residues. The germline V and J ends were trimmed by 0 bases and 4 bases, with 13 bases remaining between them. CDR3 region: CASSQDLGQMNQPQHF. In DNA, the CDR3 is TGTGCCAGCAGCCAAGATCTCGGACAGATGAATCAGCCCCAGCATTTT.

This clonotype occurred many times. The chain recombines TRBV6-6 with TRBJ2-2; D is ambiguous. Germline assignment: CDR1 MNHNY and CDR2 SVGAGI (reference sequence). Trimming took 0 bases from V and 7 from J, leaving 12 bases between them. There are 15 residues in the CDR3. The CDR3 DNA follows: TGTGCCAGCAGTTACTCGACTCTAAGTAACGGGGAGCTGTTTTTT. As protein: CASSYSTLSNGELFF.

In its sample, this clonotype was seen a few times. The chain carries TRBV2 and TRBJ1-1; D not certain. Trimming removed 8 bases at V and 3 bases at J, with 19 bases between. This CDR3 has 15 amino acids. The germline V gene encodes CDR1 SNHLY and CDR2 FYNNEI. The CDR3 bases are TGTGCCAGCGTAATAGGATCGGGTCGGGACACTGAAGCTTTCTTT. Its protein is CASVIGSGRDTEAFF.

This clonotype was seen a handful of times. The CDR3 is CASSTRLTGHNEQFF. The CDR3 region has the DNA TGTGCCAGCAGTACCCGTTTGACAGGGCACAATGAGCAGTTCTTC. J is TRBJ2-1 and V is TRBV2; the match to TRBD1 covers 7 bases. Germline V gives CDR1 SNHLY, CDR2 FYNNEI. The CDR3 is 15 amino acids. V was pared by 5 bases and J by 5 bases, with 9 bases of the junction left unmatched. The full variable domain, in which reference TRBV2 and TRBJ2-1 provide the parts outside the CDR3, is EPEVTQTPSHQVTQMGQEVILRCVPISNHLYFYWYRQILGQKVEFLVSFYNNEISEKSEIFDDQFSVERPDGSNFTLKIRSTKLEDSAMYFCASSTRLTGHNEQFFGPGTRLTVL.

The V call is TRBV28, the J call TRBJ1-1, with a possible D match to TRBD1 (6 bases). V lost 8 bases, J lost 11 bases, and 15 bases lay in between. There are 11 residues in the CDR3. The germline V gene has CDR1 MDHEN and CDR2 SYDVKM. The CDR3 sequence is CASRGDTGAFF. The CDR3 coding sequence is TGTGCCAGCCGAGGGGACACGGGTGCTTTCTTT.